The present T cell receptor (beta chain) was sequenced within a study of blood T cell repertoires in COVID-19. Study at large: The United States, Italy and Spain were the sources of the acute and convalescent COVID-19 samples. PBMCs, B-cell-depleted T cells, or T cells were the source of the cDNA or gDNA that made up the material.

Per the germline V gene, CDR1 is LGHDT and CDR2 is YNNKEL (reference sequence). V was clipped by 3 bases and J by 6 bases, with 8 bases between them. This CDR3 is built from 13 residues. The authors' processing: Amplification from reference gene primers served as the basis for estimated nucleated cell counts. Sequenced by immunoSEQ multiplex PCR; TCRdb stores in-frame clones only, minus some. That table gives V, J and clone size, and the DNA gave D and trimming. The sample holds 85,000 to 130,000 clones; 70% to 80% are singletons and the top ten take about 6.3%. Those enrolled in Seattle joined during active infection and were followed longitudinally afterward.

Sequenced input: peripheral blood. This clonotype originated in a man older than 75 with COVID-19, enrolled during active disease. The V call is TRBV3-1 (or the pseudogene TRBV3-2), the J call TRBJ2-2; D gene unclear. The CDR3 bases are TGTGCCAGCAGCCAGGTTCTACCCGGGGAGCTGTTTTTT. Protein sequence: CASSQVLPGELFF.